A single T cell receptor beta chain is shown here with its context. TCRdb keeps only in-frame clones here, not all; method: immunoSEQ multiplex PCR. The repertoire has roughly 340,000 clones, approximately 87% of them found once; the top ten carry about 6.3%. This sample was included in a study of blood T cell repertoires in COVID-19. Whole-study context: Some COVID-19 samples were acute and others convalescent; all came from the United States, Italy and Spain. Sources were T cells, B-cell-depleted T cells, or PBMCs; the material itself was cDNA or gDNA.

Sequencing was carried out using peripheral blood. This clonotype was obtained from a woman aged 45-65 years with COVID-19, enrolled during active disease.

CDR3 coding DNA: TGTGCCAGCAGCTTAACAGGGGAATACGGCTACACCTTC. This translates into CASSLTGEYGYTF. The genes are TRBV11-2 and TRBJ1-2, with 7 bases aligning to TRBD1. CDR3 size: 13 residues. The trim removed 2 bases at V and 8 bases at J, leaving 5 bases unmatched. In germline, CDR1 is SGHAT, CDR2 FQNNGV.